Presented here are 11 T cell receptor beta chains from one specimen sequenced in a study of T cells in localized non-small cell lung cancer. Sequencing was performed with immunoSEQ multiplex PCR; in TCRdb, only in-frame clones are kept and a portion is missing. The sample lists approximately 20,000 clones, 85% occurring once. Here the sequenced sample was PBMCs, taken before any cancer treatment. Source of these receptors: a woman aged 35-75 years with stage II squamous cell lung carcinoma.

This sequence joins TRBV5-4 and TRBJ2-2; 8 bases line up with TRBD2. The ends lost 4 bases at V and 6 bases at J; junction bases unmatched: 5. The CDR3 is made up of 14 amino acids. Per the germline V gene, CDR1 is SGHNT and CDR2 is YYREEE (reference sequence). The CDR3 here is CASSPGGRSGELFF. Written as DNA, the CDR3 is TGTGCCAGCAGCCCGGGAGGGCGGTCCGGGGAGCTGTTTTTT.

The chain is built from TRBV5-1 and TRBJ2-5; 7 positions agree with TRBD1. The CDR3 extends over 14 amino acids. J gave up 5 bases and V 2 bases, and 6 bases lay outside the gene matches. Germline lookup yields CDR1 SGHRS and CDR2 YFSETQ. The CDR3, as DNA: TGCGCCAGCAGCTTAGAAGGGGGCGCCGAGACCCAGTACTTC. It specifies CASSLEGGAETQYF.

The chain couples TRBV4-2 to TRBJ1-1; D is ambiguous. CDR3 length: 14 amino acids. Germline V gene lookup returns CDR1 LGHNA and CDR2 YNFKEQ. Trimming shortened V by 4 bases and J by 4 bases, and 13 bases separated the two germline ends. Here the CDR3 DNA reads TGTGCCAGCAGCCTACACGAGGGTGCCACTGAAGCTTTCTTT. Translation gives CASSLHEGATEAFF.

This chain's CDR3 is CASSLYEVSYYGYTF. CDR3 DNA sequence: TGTGCCAGCAGCTTATATGAGGTCAGCTACTATGGCTACACCTTC. The gene calls are TRBV7-8 and TRBJ1-2; D is ambiguous. The CDR3 loop spans 15 amino acids. V was clipped by 2 bases and J by 3 bases, with 13 bases between them. Germline values: CDR1 SGHVS, CDR2 FQNEAQ.

This clone has only one observation. The chain has TRBV7-6 and TRBJ2-2; 8 bases line up with TRBD2. The CDR3 is made up of 15 amino acids. V gave up 5 bases and J gave up 4 bases; unmatched junction bases: 6. Germline assignment: CDR1 SGHVS and CDR2 FNYEAQ. Here the CDR3 DNA reads TGTGCCAGCAGCCGGAGCGGGAGCCCCACCGGGGAGCTGTTTTTT. Its translation: CASSRSGSPTGELFF.

The genes are TRBV6-1 and TRBJ2-5; D possibly corresponds to TRBD2 (5 bases). This CDR3 has 14 residues. Germline CDR1 reads MNHNS; CDR2 reads SASEGT. V was pared by 3 bases and J by 3 bases, with 11 bases between. The CDR3 reads CASSDPGEKETQYF. The CDR3 DNA reads as TGTGCCAGCAGTGATCCCGGGGAGAAAGAGACCCAGTACTTC.

The chain couples TRBV4-2 to TRBJ1-1; D gene unclear. Germline V gene data show CDR1 as LGHNA and CDR2 as YNFKEQ. The CDR3 loop spans 14 amino acids. V was clipped by 4 bases and J by 1 base, with 10 bases between them. The CDR3 sequence: CASSPEAGNTEAFF. In nucleotides, the CDR3 is TGTGCCAGCAGCCCCGAGGCGGGGAACACTGAAGCTTTCTTT.

The V and J genes are TRBV5-1 and TRBJ2-7, with D uncertain. Germline V lookup: CDR1 SGHRS, CDR2 YFSETQ. This CDR3 has 14 residues. Deletions cut 4 bases from V and 1 base from J, with 12 bases between. CDR3 sequence (DNA): TGCGCCAGCAGCCCCAGGACGCCTTCCTACGAGCAGTACTTC. Translated, it gives CASSPRTPSYEQYF.

The chain links TRBV6-6 to TRBJ2-7, with D possibly matching TRBD1 (5 bases). V lost 3 bases to trimming and J lost 1 base, with 10 bases between them. This CDR3 has 14 residues. Per the germline V gene, CDR1 is MNHNY and CDR2 is SVGAGI (reference sequence). CDR3 coding DNA: TGTGCCAGCAGTTATTATACAGGATCCTACGAGCAGTACTTC. Residues: CASSYYTGSYEQYF.

V usage is TRBV7-2 and J usage is TRBJ2-7; perhaps D is TRBD1 or TRBD2 (6 bases each). The V gene lost 5 bases and the J gene lost 11 bases, with 13 bases spanning the gap. The germline V gene has CDR1 SGHTA and CDR2 FQGNSA. The CDR3 is 11 residues long. The CDR3 loop is CASSATGRKYF. The CDR3 DNA reads TGTGCCAGCAGCGCTACAGGGAGGAAGTACTTC.

V and J are TRBV11-2 and TRBJ1-1, with 10 bases that match TRBD1. In germline, CDR1 is SGHAT, CDR2 FQNNGV. The CDR3 is 14 residues long. Unmatched junction bases numbered 3, after V lost 3 bases and J lost 5 bases. CDR3: CASSFQGQGTEAFF. For the CDR3, the DNA is TGTGCCAGCAGCTTTCAGGGACAGGGGACTGAAGCTTTCTTT.